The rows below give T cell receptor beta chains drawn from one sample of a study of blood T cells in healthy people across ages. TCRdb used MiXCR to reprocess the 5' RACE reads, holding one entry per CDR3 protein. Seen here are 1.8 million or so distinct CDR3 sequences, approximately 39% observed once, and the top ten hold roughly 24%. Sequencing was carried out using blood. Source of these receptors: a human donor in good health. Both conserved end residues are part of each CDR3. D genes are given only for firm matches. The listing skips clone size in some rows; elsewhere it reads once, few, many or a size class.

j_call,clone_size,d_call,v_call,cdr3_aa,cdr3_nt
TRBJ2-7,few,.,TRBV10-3,CATQEFFEGYEQYF,TGTGCCACCCAGGAGTTTTTCGAAGGCTACGAGCAGTACTTC
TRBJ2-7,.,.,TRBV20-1,CSASGDNTYEQYF,TGCAGTGCTAGTGGGGACAACACCTACGAGCAGTACTTC
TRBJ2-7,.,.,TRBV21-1,CASSKGRKISYEQYF,TGTGCCAGCAGCAAGGGGCGGAAGATCTCCTACGAGCAGTACTTC
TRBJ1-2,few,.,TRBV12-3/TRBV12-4,CASSLRGRGTYGYTF,TGTGCCAGCAGTTTAAGGGGCAGGGGCACCTATGGCTACACCTTC
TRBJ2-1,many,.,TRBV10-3,CAISGQAHSYNEQFF,TGTGCCATCAGTGGGCAGGCCCACTCCTACAATGAGCAGTTCTTC
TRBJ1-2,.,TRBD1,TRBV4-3,CTSSQDRGQGTYGYTF,TGCACCAGCAGCCAAGATCGTGGACAGGGGACATATGGCTACACCTTC
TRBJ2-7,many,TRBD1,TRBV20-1,CSASRQGYEQYF,TGCAGTGCTAGCCGACAGGGCTACGAGCAGTACTTC
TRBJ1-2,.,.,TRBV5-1,CASSLGQEWDGYTF,TGCGCCAGCAGCTTGGGACAGGAATGGGACGGCTACACCTTC
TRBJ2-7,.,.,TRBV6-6,CASSYSGSPYEQYF,TGTGCCAGCAGTTACTCCGGGAGCCCCTACGAGCAGTACTTC
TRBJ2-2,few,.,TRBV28,CASRPRKGHTGELFF,TGTGCCAGCCGTCCTCGGAAGGGGCACACCGGGGAGCTGTTTTTT
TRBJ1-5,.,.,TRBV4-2,CVSSQDPRRGIADSRNQPQHF,TGTGTCAGCAGCCAAGACCCAAGACGGGGAATAGCGGATTCCCGCAATCAGCCCCAGCATTTT
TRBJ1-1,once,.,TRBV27,CASSSWFEAFF,TGTGCCAGCAGTTCATGGTTCGAAGCTTTCTTT
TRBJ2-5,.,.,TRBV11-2,CASSLGGSRRTETQYF,TGTGCCAGCAGCTTAGGAGGGTCTCGCAGAACGGAGACCCAGTACTTC